The 31 T cell receptor beta chains listed next were all sequenced from one sample in a study of blood T cell repertoires in COVID-19. Profiling relied on immunoSEQ multiplex PCR, and the TCRdb table lists in-frame clones only, not all of them. This table has under 300,000 clones, roughly four fifths appearing once. The specimen sequenced was peripheral blood. Receptors originate from a woman between 18 and 30 years old with acute or convalescent COVID-19.

The chain uses TRBV28 and TRBJ1-5; D is unclear. The CDR3 length is 12 residues. Germline V gives CDR1 MDHEN, CDR2 SYDVKM. Trimming took 4 bases from V and 7 from J, leaving 8 bases between them. The CDR3 DNA sequence: TGTGCCAGCAGTTCCCCACGGCAGCCCCAGCATTTT. Amino acids: CASSSPRQPQHF.

The chain carries TRBV6-5 and TRBJ1-2; TRBD1 aligns across 7 bases. The germline gives CDR1 MNHEY, CDR2 SVGAGI. Losses at the gene ends were 2 bases for V and 4 bases for J; bases not matched to a gene: 4. This CDR3 comprises 14 residues. For the CDR3, the DNA is TGTGCCAGCAGTTACGGGACAGAGAGCTATGGCTACACCTTC. Its protein is CASSYGTESYGYTF.

The V call is TRBV30, the J call TRBJ2-6; TRBD1 agrees at 8 bases. Germline-derived CDR1 and CDR2 are GTSNPN and SVGIG (reference sequence). With V trimmed by 2 bases and J by 0 bases, 0 bases remained unmatched. The CDR3 is 15 residues long. DNA of the CDR3: TGTGCCTGGAGTACAGGGGGCTCTGGGGCCAACGTCCTGACTTTC. Translating it yields CAWSTGGSGANVLTF. Together with reference TRBV30 and TRBJ2-6, the CDR3 gives the full variable domain: SQTIHQWPATLVQPVGSPLSLECTVEGTSNPNLYWYRQAAGRGLQLLFYSVGIGQISSEVPQNLSASRPQDRQFILSSKKLLLSDSGFYLCAWSTGGSGANVLTFGAGSRLTVL.

The chain employs TRBV19 and TRBJ2-7; 9 bases fit TRBD2. Germline values: CDR1 LNHDA, CDR2 SQIVND (reference sequence). Trimming took 5 bases from V and 5 from J; bases not matched to a gene: 10. This CDR3 region has 15 residues. The CDR3, as DNA: TGTGCCAGTAGTTTCGGGGGGACTAGCTGGCACGAGCAGTACTTC. As protein: CASSFGGTSWHEQYF.

J is TRBJ2-1 and V is TRBV18; a possible D gene is TRBD2 (6 bases). Germline V gene lookup returns CDR1 KGHSH and CDR2 LQKENI. V gave up 3 bases and J gave up 4 bases, with 10 bases separating them. The CDR3 is 14 amino acids. For the CDR3, the DNA is TGTGCCAGCTCACCGCCCGGGGGATACAATGAGCAGTTCTTC. It codes for CASSPPGGYNEQFF.

The chain is built from TRBV12-5 and TRBJ2-1; D gene unclear. The V gene's germline CDR1 is LGHNT and CDR2 FRNRAP. The V end lost 2 bases, the J end lost 6 bases, and 14 bases lay between the germline ends. This CDR3 has 15 residues. The CDR3 DNA reads as TGTGCTAGTGGTTTGTCCGCTCTACTACGCAATGAGCAGTTCTTC. It specifies CASGLSALLRNEQFF.

The chain joins TRBV5-1 to TRBJ1-1, with D perhaps TRBD1 (6 bases). This CDR3 region has 18 residues. Germline loops: CDR1 SGHRS, CDR2 YFSETQ. V lost 2 bases, J lost 0 bases, and 20 bases lay in between. CDR3: CASSFLISRGQVNTEAFF. The CDR3 coding sequence is TGCGCCAGCAGCTTCCTAATCTCCCGGGGACAAGTGAACACTGAAGCTTTCTTT.

This clone was seen many times. The J gene is TRBJ2-7, the V gene TRBV7-2; 9 nucleotides align to TRBD1. Germline assignment: CDR1 SGHTA and CDR2 FQGNSA. The CDR3 length is 14 residues. J gave up 3 bases and V 5 bases, and 5 bases lay outside the gene matches. CDR3 sequence (DNA): TGTGCCAGCAGCACCAGGACAGGGGTCTACGAGCAGTACTTC. Translating it yields CASSTRTGVYEQYF.

V and J are TRBV10-2 and TRBJ1-2; TRBD1 matches 7 bases. This CDR3 spans 15 amino acids. The J segment lost 1 base and the V segment lost 3 bases, leaving 5 bases of the junction unmatched. Germline V gives CDR1 WSHSY, CDR2 SAAADI. The CDR3 spells CASSDRTGFNYGYTF. DNA of the CDR3: TGCGCCAGCAGTGACCGGACAGGTTTTAACTATGGCTACACCTTC.

Remarks on this clone: Other DNA sequences in this sample translate to the same CDR3. The chain recombines TRBV6-5 with TRBJ1-1; a weak D match, TRBD1 (5 bases). Trimming shortened V by 0 bases and J by 5 bases, and 10 bases separated the two germline ends. Germline CDR1 MNHEY, CDR2 SVGAGI. This CDR3 is 14 amino acids long. In DNA, the CDR3 is TGTGCCAGCAGTTACTCCGGGCAGGGTACTGAAGCTTTCTTT. Residues: CASSYSGQGTEAFF.

This clone was detected only a few times. This chain links TRBV5-4 with TRBJ2-7; the match to TRBD2 covers 10 bases. The CDR3 consists of 15 residues. Per germline, CDR1 SGHNT and CDR2 YYREEE (reference sequence). The V and J ends lost 3 bases and 0 bases, in that order; junction bases with no gene match: 3. The CDR3 sequence is CASSYSSGSSYEQYF. CDR3 in DNA: TGTGCCAGCAGCTATTCTAGCGGGAGCTCCTACGAGCAGTACTTC.

The gene calls are TRBV7-2 and TRBJ1-2, with 8 bases lining up with TRBD1. This CDR3 is built from 15 residues. Trimming cost V 5 bases and J 3 bases; bases outside gene matches: 8. CDR1 is SGHTA and CDR2 is FQGNSA in the germline V gene. The CDR3 reads CASSANGQGDYGYTF. The CDR3 DNA reads as TGTGCCAGCAGCGCTAATGGACAGGGTGACTATGGCTACACCTTC.

The chain uses TRBV6-5 and TRBJ2-7, with 9 bases fitting TRBD1. The germline CDR1 and CDR2 sequences are MNHEY and SVGAGI. The J segment lost 7 bases and the V segment lost 8 bases, leaving 6 bases of the junction unmatched. The CDR3 extends over 12 amino acids. As DNA, the CDR3 is TGTGCCAGCGGGGGACAGGGAGGTGAGCAGTACTTC. Translating it yields CASGGQGGEQYF.

The CDR3 here is CASSARKSGTGSYNEQFF. Written as DNA, the CDR3 is TGCGCCAGCAGCGCCCGTAAAAGCGGGACCGGCTCCTACAATGAGCAGTTCTTC. The chain combines TRBV5-1 with TRBJ2-1; 7 bases are shared with TRBD2. The CDR3 extends over 18 amino acids. CDR1 and CDR2 from the germline V gene are SGHRS and YFSETQ. V was pared by 4 bases and J by 0 bases, with 13 bases of the junction left unmatched.

This clone has more than one count but fewer than ten. This sequence joins TRBV28 and TRBJ2-4, with D maybe TRBD1 (5 bases). The germline V gene encodes CDR1 MDHEN and CDR2 SYDVKM. Trimming removed 3 bases at V and 7 bases at J, with 13 bases between. This CDR3 comprises 14 residues. The CDR3 nucleotides read TGTGCCAGCAGTTTTGGGCAGGGTGGGAACATTCAGTACTTC. As protein: CASSFGQGGNIQYF.

In its sample, this clone ranks as medium-sized (0.01 to 0.1%). The gene calls are TRBV19 and TRBJ2-1, with 8 bases lining up with TRBD2. Germline V lookup: CDR1 LNHDA, CDR2 SQIVND (reference sequence). This CDR3 comprises 16 residues. V lost 1 base and J lost 3; bases outside the gene matches: 5. CDR3 sequence reads: CASSIGLAGRYNEQFF. Written as DNA, the CDR3 is TGTGCCAGTAGTATAGGGCTAGCGGGCCGCTACAATGAGCAGTTCTTC.

The rearrangement links TRBV27 to TRBJ2-1; D unclear. The V end lost 6 bases, the J end lost 3 bases, and 9 bases lay between the germline ends. The CDR3 length is 13 residues. The V gene's germline CDR1 is MNHEY and CDR2 SMNVEV (reference sequence). CDR3 amino acids: CASRSKHYNEQFF. CDR3 sequence (DNA): TGTGCCAGCAGATCAAAGCACTACAATGAGCAGTTCTTC.

The V gene is TRBV6-2 or TRBV6-3, the J gene TRBJ2-7, with TRBD2 identical over 10 bases. There are 15 residues in the CDR3. V was pared by 6 bases and J by 0 bases, with 5 bases of the junction left unmatched. CDR1 is MNHEY and CDR2 is SVGEGT in the germline V gene. The CDR3 region is CASSLGLAASYEQYF. For the CDR3, the DNA is TGTGCCAGCAGCCTAGGACTAGCGGCCTCCTACGAGCAGTACTTC.

This chain uses TRBV28 with TRBJ1-5; 7 bases line up with TRBD1. Germline-derived CDR1 and CDR2 are MDHEN and SYDVKM. The CDR3 is 15 amino acids. J gave up 8 bases and V 1 base, and 8 bases lay outside the gene matches. CDR3 amino acids: CASSLFLGGAEPQHF. Written as DNA, the CDR3 is TGTGCCAGCAGTTTATTTTTAGGGGGCGCGGAGCCCCAGCATTTT.

This chain connects TRBV7-9 to TRBJ2-3, with a weak D call TRBD1 (5 bases). Trimming took off 5 bases at V and 3 bases at J, with 9 bases between the two ends. The CDR3 length is 13 residues. The germline V gene encodes CDR1 SEHNR and CDR2 FQNEAQ (reference sequence). The CDR3 spells CASSTSGTDTQYF. The DNA for the CDR3 is TGTGCCAGCAGCACCTCAGGGACAGATACGCAGTATTTT.

This chain joins TRBV11-2 and TRBJ2-1; 16 nucleotides line up with TRBD2. This CDR3 has 18 residues. Germline trimming cut 5 bases from V and 2 bases from J; bases unmatched to any gene: 6. Germline V lookup: CDR1 SGHAT, CDR2 FQNNGV. CDR3 sequence (DNA): TGTGCCAGCAGCCCGCGGGGACTAGCGGGAGGGGCCTACAATGAGCAGTTCTTC. It encodes CASSPRGLAGGAYNEQFF.

The chain links TRBV4-3 to TRBJ1-2; possible D gene TRBD1, 5 bases. CDR1 is LGHNA and CDR2 is YSLEER in the germline V gene. Trimming pared 5 bases from V and 4 bases from J, leaving 17 bases between. The CDR3 sequence is 15 residues long. CDR3 protein: CASSSHPGGGYGYTF. DNA for the CDR3: TGCGCCAGCAGCTCACACCCGGGGGGGGGCTATGGCTACACCTTC.

This chain links TRBV2 with TRBJ2-7, with D maybe TRBD1 (6 bases). This CDR3 region has 11 residues. V lost 10 bases and J 1 base, leaving 8 bases between the germline ends. Germline V CDR1 and CDR2: SNHLY, FYNNEI. The CDR3 region is CATGQSYEQYF. DNA of the CDR3: TGTGCCACTGGACAGTCCTACGAGCAGTACTTC.

Of note for this clone: Within the sample, other DNA sequences also encode this same CDR3. V is TRBV7-2 and J is TRBJ2-7; unclear D gene. The CDR3 length is 14 residues. Trimming cost V 0 bases and J 0 bases, with 6 bases left between them. The V gene's germline CDR1 is SGHTA and CDR2 FQGNSA. The CDR3 nucleotides are TGTGCCAGCAGCTTAGCGCATAGCTCCTACGAGCAGTACTTC. Protein sequence: CASSLAHSSYEQYF. Full variable domain (remainder filled in from reference TRBV7-2 and TRBJ2-7): GAGVSQSPSNKVTEKGKDVELRCDPISGHTALYWYRQSLGQGLEFLIYFQGNSAPDKSGLPSDRFSAERTGGSVSTLTIQRTQQEDSAVYLCASSLAHSSYEQYFGPGTRLTVT.

CDR3 bases: TGCGCCAGCAGCCCAGGACAGGGGACTAATGAAAAACTGTTTTTT. Its protein product is CASSPGQGTNEKLFF. The chain recombines TRBV5-1 with TRBJ1-4; 9 nucleotides line up with TRBD1. Looked up from germline, CDR1 is SGHRS and CDR2 is YFSETQ. Unmatched junction bases numbered 3, after V lost 4 bases and J lost 2 bases. CDR3 size: 15 residues.

This clone appeared a single time. This chain connects TRBV28 to TRBJ1-6; D unclear. Trimming pared 3 bases from V and 4 bases from J, leaving 10 bases between. This CDR3 is 15 amino acids long. The germline V gene encodes CDR1 MDHEN and CDR2 SYDVKM. The CDR3 region has the DNA TGTGCCAGCAGTTTTTTCTCGGGTTATAATTCACCCCTCCACTTT. Translated: CASSFFSGYNSPLHF.

The chain employs TRBV5-1 and TRBJ1-2; D gene ambiguous. Germline V lookup: CDR1 SGHRS, CDR2 YFSETQ. Trimming removed 0 bases at V and 5 bases at J, with 8 bases between. The CDR3 length is 13 residues. The CDR3 DNA is TGCGCCAGCAGCTTGGACCAGTTATATGGCTACACCTTC. Translating it yields CASSLDQLYGYTF. The full variable domain, completed using reference TRBV5-1 and TRBJ1-2, is KAGVTQTPRYLIKTRGQQVTLSCSPISGHRSVSWYQQTPGQGLQFLFEYFSETQRNKGNFPGRFSGRQFSNSRSEMNVSTLELGDSALYLCASSLDQLYGYTFGSGTRLTVV.

The rearrangement links TRBV20-1 to TRBJ2-3, with no clear D. V lost 1 base, J lost 4 bases, and 3 bases lay in between. In germline, CDR1 is DFQATT, CDR2 SNEGSKA (reference sequence). The CDR3 has 11 amino acids. The CDR3 loop is CSARVADTQYF. Written as DNA, the CDR3 is TGCAGTGCTAGAGTAGCAGATACGCAGTATTTT.

V is TRBV5-8 and J is TRBJ2-1; 7 bases match TRBD1. The CDR3 is 16 amino acids. The germline gives CDR1 SGHTS, CDR2 YDEGEE. V was pared by 1 base and J by 9 bases, with 13 bases of the junction left unmatched. The CDR3 bases are TGTGCCAGCAGCTTGCCCCCCGAGACAGGGATTAGTGAGCAGTTCTTC. Its protein product is CASSLPPETGISEQFF. Full variable domain (rest looked up from reference TRBV5-8 and TRBJ2-1): EAGVTQSPTHLIKTRGQQATLRCSPISGHTSVYWYQQALGLGLQFLLWYDEGEERNRGNFPPRFSGRQFPNYSSELNVNALELEDSALYLCASSLPPETGISEQFFGPGTRLTVL.

The chain has TRBV19 and TRBJ2-1, with 10 bases aligning to TRBD2. The CDR3 has 14 amino acids. J lost 6 bases, V lost 6 bases, and 5 bases had no gene match. CDR1 is LNHDA, CDR2 SQIVND, per germline (reference sequence). This CDR3 reads CASSSGREVNEQFF. The CDR3 region has the DNA TGTGCCAGTAGCAGCGGGAGGGAGGTCAATGAGCAGTTCTTC.

This rearrangement joins TRBV2 to TRBJ2-1; the match to TRBD2 covers 12 bases. Germline CDR1 SNHLY, CDR2 FYNNEI. This CDR3 has 17 residues. J was trimmed by 14 bases and V by 0 bases; bases with no gene match: 14. This CDR3 reads CASSEAELASGRANKFF. CDR3 nucleotides: TGTGCCAGCAGTGAAGCAGAGCTCGCTAGCGGGAGGGCCAACAAGTTCTTC. The full variable domain, in which reference TRBV2 and TRBJ2-1 provide the parts outside the CDR3, is EPEVTQTPSHQVTQMGQEVILRCVPISNHLYFYWYRQILGQKVEFLVSFYNNEISEKSEIFDDQFSVERPDGSNFTLKIRSTKLEDSAMYFCASSEAELASGRANKFFGPGTRLTVL.